These 17 T cell receptor beta chains share one sample of origin, sequenced in a study of T cell responses to AZD1222 COVID-19 vaccine. Sequenced by immunoSEQ multiplex PCR; TCRdb stores in-frame clones only, minus some. This sample has over 150,000 clones, with 80% to 90% found just once. The sample was peripheral blood, taken on day 0 of AZD1222 vaccination. These receptors were obtained from an adult in good health.

The chain uses TRBV10-3 and TRBJ1-1, with a weak D call TRBD1 (5 bases). With 11 bases removed from V and 0 bases from J, the gap between germline ends came to 7 bases. This CDR3 region has 11 residues. The germline V gene has CDR1 ENHRY and CDR2 SYGVKD. CDR3 sequence (DNA): TGTGCCGGGGGGATGAACACTGAAGCTTTCTTT. Translated, it gives CAGGMNTEAFF.

This chain connects TRBV6-5 to TRBJ1-2, with D tentatively TRBD1 (6 bases). V lost 2 bases to trimming and J lost 7 bases, with 17 bases between them. CDR3 length: 15 residues. Looked up from germline, CDR1 is MNHEY and CDR2 is SVGAGI. CDR3 sequence (DNA): TGTGCCAGCAGTTACGCCAACAGGGCGCGGGGTGGCTACACCTTC. The encoded protein is CASSYANRARGGYTF.

This chain connects TRBV3-1 (or the pseudogene TRBV3-2) to TRBJ2-6; D is unresolved. Trimming shortened V by 0 bases and J by 0 bases, and 15 bases separated the two germline ends. The CDR3 totals 19 residues. CDR1 is LGHDT and CDR2 is YNNKEL in the germline V gene (reference sequence). CDR3 bases: TGTGCCAGCAGCCAAGAATACGTCTCACATAGCTCTGGGGCCAACGTCCTGACTTTC. This codes for CASSQEYVSHSSGANVLTF.

This sequence joins TRBV6-1 and TRBJ1-6, with 10 bases matching TRBD1. The junction had 3 bases not matched to a gene; V was cut back by 3 bases and J by 7 bases. The germline CDR1 and CDR2 sequences are MNHNS and SASEGT. This CDR3 is built from 15 residues. In nucleotides, the CDR3 is TGTGCCAGCAGTGATCCGGGACAGGGGAATTCACCCCTCCACTTT. Translated: CASSDPGQGNSPLHF.

This chain connects TRBV5-1 to TRBJ1-1; 7 bases are a match to TRBD1. Germline values: CDR1 SGHRS, CDR2 YFSETQ. V lost 4 bases and J lost 5; bases outside the gene matches: 11. This CDR3 region has 15 residues. CDR3 sequence: CASSTHRGRGTEAFF. CDR3 coding DNA: TGCGCCAGCAGCACCCACAGGGGCCGGGGAACTGAAGCTTTCTTT.

In nucleotides, the CDR3 is TGTGCCAGTAGCGAGAGGAACTATGGCTACACCTTC. Residues: CASSERNYGYTF. The V gene is TRBV19, the J gene TRBJ1-2, with D unclear. This CDR3 has 12 amino acids. Per the germline V gene, CDR1 is LNHDA and CDR2 is SQIVND (reference sequence). Trimming removed 6 bases from V and 2 bases from J, with 7 bases in between.

This clone has just one count. The V call is TRBV6-5, the J call TRBJ1-3; D gene ambiguous. The CDR3 has 15 residues. V was trimmed by 4 bases and J by 4 bases, leaving 14 bases between them. Germline-derived CDR1 and CDR2 are MNHEY and SVGAGI. CDR3 nucleotides: TGTGCCAGCAGTTCCGAACGGACGTCAGGAAACACCATATATTTT. Translated, it gives CASSSERTSGNTIYF.

This chain uses TRBV7-9 with TRBJ2-7, with TRBD1 matching 7 bases. V was clipped by 5 bases and J by 2 bases; unmatched bases: 12. The CDR3 is made up of 16 amino acids. CDR1 SEHNR and CDR2 FQNEAQ come from the germline V gene (reference sequence). The CDR3 loop reads CASSTSDRAGPYEQYF. CDR3 coding DNA: TGTGCCAGCAGCACCTCTGACAGGGCTGGGCCCTACGAGCAGTACTTC.

The chain links TRBV19 to TRBJ1-2; a weak D match, TRBD1 (5 bases). The V and J ends lost 6 bases and 3 bases respectively, with 14 bases between them. Per the germline V gene, CDR1 is LNHDA and CDR2 is SQIVND (reference sequence). CDR3 size: 14 residues. As DNA, the CDR3 is TGTGCCAGTAGCCCCATTGGGGGAGACTATGGCTACACCTTC. It translates to CASSPIGGDYGYTF.

V is TRBV28 and J is TRBJ1-5; D ambiguous. The CDR3 runs to 17 residues. The V end was cut by 6 bases, the J end by 2 bases, with 20 bases between. Germline CDR1 is MDHEN and CDR2 is SYDVKM. The DNA for the CDR3 is TGTGCCAGCAGCCTCTCGAGAGGGAAGAGGGGCAATCAGCCCCAGCATTTT. Its translation: CASSLSRGKRGNQPQHF.

The chain employs TRBV5-4 and TRBJ1-1; D is unclear. The CDR3 sequence is 15 residues long. Trimming took off 2 bases at V and 2 bases at J, with 13 bases between the two ends. From germline, CDR1 is SGHNT and CDR2 YYREEE (reference sequence). The CDR3 protein is CASSLGGPDNTEAFF. The CDR3, as DNA: TGTGCCAGCAGCTTAGGAGGCCCGGATAACACTGAAGCTTTCTTT.

The CDR3 reads CASSLDNYGYTF. In DNA form, the CDR3 reads TGTGCCAGCAGCTTGGACAACTATGGCTACACCTTC. The chain joins TRBV5-4 to TRBJ1-2; D gene ambiguous. Germline V lookup: CDR1 SGHNT, CDR2 YYREEE (reference sequence). V lost 0 bases to trimming and J lost 2 bases, with 2 bases between them. CDR3 size: 12 residues.

This chain uses TRBV27 with TRBJ1-2; perhaps TRBD1 as D (6 bases). V shed 6 bases and J shed 4 bases, with 18 bases lying between them. The CDR3 is made up of 15 amino acids. Germline V gives CDR1 MNHEY, CDR2 SMNVEV (reference sequence). Here the CDR3 DNA reads TGTGCCAGCAGGCAGCACCCAGGGGTTTCCTATGGCTACACCTTC. Translating it yields CASRQHPGVSYGYTF.

V is TRBV7-9 and J is TRBJ1-6; D might be TRBD1 (5 bases). Germline values: CDR1 SEHNR, CDR2 FQNEAQ (reference sequence). The germline V and J ends were trimmed by 3 bases and 10 bases, with 10 bases remaining between them. The CDR3 runs to 13 residues. Here the CDR3 DNA reads TGTGCCAGCAGCTTGGACATTCAGTCACCCCTCCACTTT. Translated, it gives CASSLDIQSPLHF.

This clone appeared many times. The chain couples TRBV2 to TRBJ1-6, with a possible D match to TRBD1 (6 bases). This CDR3 is built from 15 residues. Germline V gives CDR1 SNHLY, CDR2 FYNNEI. The V end lost 8 bases, the J end lost 6 bases, and 17 bases lay between the germline ends. The CDR3 is CASCLDRQANSPLHF. CDR3 DNA sequence: TGTGCCAGCTGCCTTGACCGACAGGCTAATTCACCCCTCCACTTT. Variable domain in full (rest from reference TRBV2 and TRBJ1-6): EPEVTQTPSHQVTQMGQEVILRCVPISNHLYFYWYRQILGQKVEFLVSFYNNEISEKSEIFDDQFSVERPDGSNFTLKIRSTKLEDSAMYFCASCLDRQANSPLHFGNGTRLTVT.

The chain recombines TRBV4-1 with TRBJ1-5, with D possibly matching TRBD1 (6 bases). V lost 1 base and J 6 bases, leaving 16 bases between the germline ends. The CDR3 totals 16 residues. The germline V gene encodes CDR1 MGHRA and CDR2 YSYEKL. The CDR3 bases are TGCGCCAGCAGCCAAGGGGGCAGGGGCTTTGCTCAGCCCCAGCATTTT. Amino acid sequence: CASSQGGRGFAQPQHF.

This chain uses TRBV7-2 with TRBJ2-3; 13 bases are shared with TRBD2. J was trimmed by 5 bases and V by 2 bases; bases with no gene match: 4. Germline CDR1 reads SGHTA; CDR2 reads FQGNSA. This CDR3 has 16 amino acids. The CDR3 DNA sequence: TGTGCCAGCAGCTTAACTAGCGGGGGGGCCCGAGATACGCAGTATTTT. It encodes CASSLTSGGARDTQYF.